This T cell receptor beta chain stems from a study of blood T cell repertoires in COVID-19. The germline V and J ends were trimmed by 0 bases and 3 bases, with 13 bases remaining between them. Germline assignment: CDR1 SGHDT and CDR2 YYEEEE. The CDR3 contains 15 residues. Per the authors' pipeline: Estimation of nucleated cell counts was performed using reference gene primer amplification. Produced via immunoSEQ multiplex PCR; TCRdb's table is partial and in-frame only. That table is the source of V, J and clone size, and D and trimming were worked out from the DNA. The data hold about 230,000 clones, with about 80% observed a single time.

The specimen was peripheral blood. The TCR comes from a woman aged 45-60 years with acute or convalescent COVID-19. The chain has TRBV5-6 and TRBJ2-7; D is perhaps TRBD2 (5 bases). The CDR3 DNA is TGTGCCAGCAGCTTGGGCGACGATGGACTCTACGAGCAGTACTTC. Its translation: CASSLGDDGLYEQYF.